This T cell receptor beta chain is from a study of cytomegalovirus exposure and HLA in healthy donors. Germline V gene data show CDR1 as SEHNR and CDR2 as FQNEAQ (reference sequence). The CDR3 is 14 residues long. V gave up 2 bases and J gave up 5 bases, with 10 bases separating them. 13 Jbeta primers and 60 Vbeta primers were used for the PCR. Assay used: immunoSEQ multiplex PCR; TCRdb lists only in-frame clones, some missing. The repertoire includes 150,000 or so clones, around 74% of them detected once, and around 2.4% sits in the top ten. This clone turned up a few times. Its antigen is not identified. General study results and limits: About 87% or about 30% of the time was how often most TCR beta V segments were productive, according to an earlier analysis. Later analysis suggested links between common viral pathogens and several top significant clusters.

Sequencing was carried out using PBMCs. This rearrangement joins TRBV7-9 to TRBJ2-1; D may be TRBD1 (5 bases). This TCR was sampled from a female donor in good health and CMV-seronegative. The chain's CDR3 is CASSLRGAHNEQFF. The CDR3 nucleotides are TGTGCCAGCAGCTTAAGGGGTGCCCACAATGAGCAGTTCTTC.